This entry concerns a single T cell receptor (beta chain). Its cognate antigen is unknown. These data belong to a study of PD-1 blockade in classical Hodgkin lymphoma. Broader study findings: At baseline, newly diagnosed patients reportedly showed less TCR diversity than healthy donors. Nivolumab starters within 1 year of ASCT were excluded.

The time point here: cycle 4 day 1 (C4D1), after five to seven weeks of nivolumab. With no exception, relapse followed autologous stem cell transplantation in all patients, and brentuximab vedotin exposure varied. Complete response, partial response or progressive disease was recorded as best response. The CDR3 has 14 amino acids. V shed 2 bases and J shed 6 bases, with 12 bases lying between them. The germline V gene encodes CDR1 MNHNS and CDR2 SASEGT. Sequenced by immunoSEQ multiplex PCR; TCRdb stores in-frame clones only, minus some. The profile shows tens of thousands of clones, approximately 90% of them singletons.

This specimen consisted of peripheral blood mononuclear cells (PBMCs), obtained before the fourth cycle of nivolumab. The source of this sequence is a human donor with classical Hodgkin lymphoma. This chain connects TRBV6-1 to TRBJ2-3; D perhaps matches TRBD1 (5 bases). CDR3 in DNA: TGTGCCAGCAGTGAAAGTTCAGGGTGGGATACGCAGTATTTT. Residues: CASSESSGWDTQYF.